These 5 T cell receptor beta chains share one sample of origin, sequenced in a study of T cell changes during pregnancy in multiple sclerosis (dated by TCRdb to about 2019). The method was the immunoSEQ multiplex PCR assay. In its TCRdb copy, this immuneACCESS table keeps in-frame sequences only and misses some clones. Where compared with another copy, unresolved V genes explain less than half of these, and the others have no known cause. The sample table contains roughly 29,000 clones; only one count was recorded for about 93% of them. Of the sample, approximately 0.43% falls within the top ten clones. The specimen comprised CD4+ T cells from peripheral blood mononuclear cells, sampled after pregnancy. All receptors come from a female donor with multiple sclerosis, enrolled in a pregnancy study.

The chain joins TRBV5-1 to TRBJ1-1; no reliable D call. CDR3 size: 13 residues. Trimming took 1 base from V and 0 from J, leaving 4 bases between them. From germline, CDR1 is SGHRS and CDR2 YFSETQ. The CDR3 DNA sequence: TGCGCCAGCAGCTTGTCGGTGAACACTGAAGCTTTCTTT. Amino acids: CASSLSVNTEAFF.

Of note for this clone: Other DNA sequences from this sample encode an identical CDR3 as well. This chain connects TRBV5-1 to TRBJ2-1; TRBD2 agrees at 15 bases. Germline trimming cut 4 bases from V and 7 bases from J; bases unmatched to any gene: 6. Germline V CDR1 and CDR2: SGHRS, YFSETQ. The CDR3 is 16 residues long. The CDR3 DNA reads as TGCGCCAGCAGCCCCGGACTAGCGGGGGGGAGGAATGAGCAGTTCTTC. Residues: CASSPGLAGGRNEQFF.

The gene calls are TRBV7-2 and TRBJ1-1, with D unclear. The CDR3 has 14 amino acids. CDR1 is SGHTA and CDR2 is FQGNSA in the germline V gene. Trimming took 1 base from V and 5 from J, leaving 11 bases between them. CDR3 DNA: TGTGCCAGCAGCTTAGTGCCCGGGGTTACTGAAGCTTTCTTT. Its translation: CASSLVPGVTEAFF.

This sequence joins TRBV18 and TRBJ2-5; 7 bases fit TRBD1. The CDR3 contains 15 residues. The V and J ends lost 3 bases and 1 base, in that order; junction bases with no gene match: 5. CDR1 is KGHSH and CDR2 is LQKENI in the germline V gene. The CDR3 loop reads CASSPPHRGQETQYF. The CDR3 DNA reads TGTGCCAGCTCACCCCCCCACAGGGGCCAAGAGACCCAGTACTTC.

The CDR3 DNA sequence: TGTGCCAGCAGCTTAGTGGGACAGGGCAATGAGCAGTTCTTC. It is translated as CASSLVGQGNEQFF. The chain couples TRBV7-6 to TRBJ2-1, with TRBD1 matching 9 bases. The CDR3 spans 14 residues. V shed 1 base, J shed 6 bases, and the junction held 1 base outside the gene matches. Germline V gene data show CDR1 as SGHVS and CDR2 as FNYEAQ.